This is a list of T cell receptor beta chains from one sample in a study of cytotoxic CD8 clonotypes in ibrutinib-treated CLL. Repertoires were generated with immunoSEQ multiplex PCR, while TCRdb's copy carries only in-frame clones and drops some. The data show about 160,000 clones, around 84% seen once. Sequences were derived from PBMCs, sampled after 12 months of ibrutinib treatment. The origin of the receptors is a human donor with chronic lymphocytic leukemia. CDR3s include the opening cysteine and the closing phenylalanine or tryptophan. D genes are given only for firm matches. Size is stated for part of the rows, as once, few or many counts, or as a class when the clone is expanded.

V	D	J	size	CDR3	DNA
TRBV19	TRBD2	TRBJ2-2	.	CASSRPLTSGRVTGELFF	TGTGCCAGTAGTAGGCCATTAACTAGCGGGAGGGTCACCGGGGAGCTGTTTTTT
TRBV5-8	TRBD1	TRBJ2-1	few	CASSLVGGRGEQFF	TGTGCCAGCAGCTTGGTAGGGGGCCGGGGAGAGCAGTTCTTC
TRBV7-2	.	TRBJ2-7	.	CASSLDPAGWYEQYF	TGTGCCAGCAGCTTAGATCCGGCGGGTTGGTACGAGCAGTACTTC
TRBV5-1	.	TRBJ1-2	few	CASSLDGSGGYTF	TGCGCCAGCAGCTTGGATGGGAGTGGGGGCTACACCTTC
TRBV5-1	TRBD2	TRBJ2-3	.	CASGSGSTDTQYF	TGCGCCAGCGGTAGCGGGAGCACAGATACGCAGTATTTT
TRBV2	.	TRBJ1-1	once	CASSEMGVVATEAFF	TGTGCCAGCAGTGAAATGGGGGTGGTGGCCACTGAAGCTTTCTTT
TRBV28	.	TRBJ1-2	few	CASSFPPGAETYGYTF	TGTGCCAGCAGTTTCCCTCCCGGGGCAGAGACGTATGGCTACACCTTC
TRBV18	.	TRBJ1-1	.	CASSPGTGNTEAFF	TGTGCCAGCTCACCTGGGACGGGGAACACTGAAGCTTTCTTT
TRBV7-3	.	TRBJ2-7	.	CASSFSGTRGEQYF	TGTGCCAGCAGCTTTTCCGGGACCAGGGGCGAGCAGTACTTC
TRBV18	.	TRBJ1-4	once	CASSPNPRGWEKLFF	TGTGCCAGCTCACCAAATCCCAGGGGATGGGAAAAACTGTTTTTT
TRBV6-5	.	TRBJ1-2	.	CASSPGPQGYGYTF	TGTGCCAGCAGCCCCGGGCCCCAGGGGTATGGCTACACCTTC
TRBV29-1	.	TRBJ2-2	.	CSVEGRGINTGELFF	TGCAGCGTTGAAGGTCGCGGAATAAACACCGGGGAGCTGTTTTTT
TRBV28	TRBD1	TRBJ1-2	.	CASSLSRQGGYGYTF	TGTGCCAGCAGTTTATCCCGACAGGGTGGGTATGGCTACACCTTC
TRBV5-6	TRBD2	TRBJ2-1	.	CASTPVSGRREQFF	TGTGCCAGCACCCCTGTGAGCGGGAGGCGTGAGCAGTTCTTC
TRBV19	.	TRBJ2-7	.	CASSIEGAYEQYF	TGTGCCAGTAGTATCGAGGGAGCCTACGAGCAGTACTTC
TRBV5-4	.	TRBJ1-5	.	CASSQSEWNYYSNQPQHF	TGTGCCAGCAGCCAATCAGAATGGAATTATTATAGCAATCAGCCCCAGCATTTT
TRBV11-3	.	TRBJ2-2	.	CASSPTYDTGELFF	TGTGCCAGCAGCCCCACGTACGACACCGGGGAGCTGTTTTTT